The 12 T cell receptor beta chains below all came from one sample that was sequenced in a study of control samples from healthy donors and cancer patients. The method was immunoSEQ multiplex PCR; TCRdb's version includes in-frame clones alone and lacks a portion of them. The table includes around 85,000 clones, about 93% detected once. The specimen was blood. The source is a woman under 30 in good health.

V is TRBV15 and J is TRBJ1-2; D unresolved. CDR3 length: 14 amino acids. Germline assignment: CDR1 LNHNV and CDR2 YYDKDF (reference sequence). V lost 1 base and J lost 2, with 8 bases in between. The CDR3: CATSRVPGNYGYTF. CDR3 bases: TGTGCCACCAGCAGAGTTCCGGGAAACTATGGCTACACCTTC.

This clone was seen only once. Germline is not matched at one junction end, which may reflect a read error. V is TRBV9 and J is TRBJ2-1; D gene unclear. Germline CDR1 reads SGDLS; CDR2 reads YYNGEE. The CDR3 has 11 residues. The CDR3 loop is CASSSHNEQFF. The CDR3 bases are TGTGCCAGCAGCTCCCACAATGAGCAGTTCTTC.

The rearrangement joins TRBV6-6 to TRBJ2-7; D is ambiguous. From germline, CDR1 is MNHNY and CDR2 SVGAGI (reference sequence). The CDR3 loop spans 13 amino acids. The ends were cut back, 2 bases at V and 4 bases at J, with 9 bases in the middle. The CDR3 DNA reads TGTGCCAGCAGTTACGCGGTCAATTACGAGCAGTACTTC. This gives the protein CASSYAVNYEQYF.

CDR3 sequence reads: CVRSLFFRLPLAGGYTF. The CDR3 nucleotides read TGTGTCAGAAGCTTATTCTTCAGATTACCCCTCGCGGGGGGCTACACCTTC. The chain is built from TRBV7-5 and TRBJ1-2. TRBV7-5 corresponds to a pseudogene. This CDR3 region has 17 residues.

This chain uses TRBV9 with TRBJ1-6, with D perhaps TRBD1 (6 bases). The CDR3 loop spans 14 amino acids. V was shortened by 2 bases and J by 8 bases, with 11 bases between the two germline ends. In germline, CDR1 is SGDLS, CDR2 YYNGEE. CDR3 DNA sequence: TGTGCCAGCAGCGTGGGGGCGTGGGATTCACCCCTCCACTTT. It yields the protein CASSVGAWDSPLHF.

Here the CDR3 reads CASSEAFTGELFF. Here the CDR3 DNA reads TGTGCCAGCAGTGAAGCTTTCACCGGGGAGCTGTTTTTT. The genes are TRBV2 and TRBJ2-2; no clear D. The germline CDR1 and CDR2 sequences are SNHLY and FYNNEI. CDR3 length equals 13 residues. The V and J ends lost 0 bases and 4 bases respectively, with 3 bases between them.

The chain has TRBV6-5 and TRBJ2-3; 8 nucleotides line up with TRBD1. Per the germline V gene, CDR1 is MNHEY and CDR2 is SVGAGI. The CDR3 spans 15 residues. V was pared by 5 bases and J by 5 bases, with 9 bases of the junction left unmatched. CDR3 coding DNA: TGTGCCAGCAGTCGCGGACAGGGAAAGGGAGATACGCAGTATTTT. It yields the protein CASSRGQGKGDTQYF.

The V call is TRBV10-3, the J call TRBJ2-5; D might be TRBD1 (5 bases). The CDR3 sequence is 14 residues long. V lost 2 bases to trimming and J lost 6 bases, with 13 bases between them. Germline assignment: CDR1 ENHRY and CDR2 SYGVKD. CDR3 protein: CAISEPRAGKTQYF. The CDR3 DNA follows: TGTGCCATCAGTGAGCCCAGGGCTGGAAAGACCCAGTACTTC.

The genes are TRBV27 and TRBJ2-7; D might be TRBD1 (5 bases). Trimming took off 7 bases at V and 4 bases at J, with 20 bases between the two ends. Per the germline V gene, CDR1 is MNHEY and CDR2 is SMNVEV (reference sequence). The CDR3 spans 15 residues. For the CDR3, the DNA is TGTGCCAGCATAAGTTTCCAAGGGGTCGGTTACGAGCAGTACTTC. Its translation: CASISFQGVGYEQYF.

The rearrangement joins TRBV6-5 to TRBJ1-2; 8 nucleotides match TRBD1. From germline, CDR1 is MNHEY and CDR2 SVGAGI. The trim removed 6 bases at V and 1 base at J, leaving 1 base unmatched. The CDR3 totals 13 residues. Here the CDR3 reads CASRTGDNYGYTF. Written as DNA, the CDR3 is TGTGCCAGCAGGACAGGGGATAACTATGGCTACACCTTC.

The V and J genes are TRBV5-1 and TRBJ2-7; weak D call: TRBD2 (5 bases). V was pared by 4 bases and J by 2 bases, with 10 bases between. The CDR3 length is 13 residues. Germline V gene data show CDR1 as SGHRS and CDR2 as YFSETQ. The CDR3 spells CASSTGIAYEQYF. CDR3 nucleotides: TGCGCCAGCAGCACCGGGATAGCCTACGAGCAGTACTTC.

This chain uses TRBV28 with TRBJ2-1; D possibly corresponds to TRBD2 (5 bases). This CDR3 has 13 residues. V was clipped by 6 bases and J by 8 bases, with 14 bases between them. CDR1 is MDHEN, CDR2 SYDVKM, per germline. Here the CDR3 reads CASRDFMSDEQFF. The DNA for the CDR3 is TGTGCCAGCAGGGACTTCATGTCTGATGAGCAGTTCTTC.